This T cell receptor beta chain was identified in a study of shared T cell receptors in the human thymus. Sequencing used immunoSEQ multiplex PCR; TCRdb keeps in-frame clones, though not all of them. The sample shows 640,000 or so clones, around 87% of them seen only once. The CDR3 is made up of 14 amino acids. Trimming cost V 5 bases and J 7 bases; bases outside gene matches: 5. CDR1 is ENHRY and CDR2 is SYGVKD in the germline V gene. The sample also formed part of further work on human thymus T cells.

V usage is TRBV10-3 and J usage is TRBJ2-1, with 10 bases identical to TRBD2. The clonotype originates from a boy under two years old with a congenital heart defect. The sample comprised thymocytes. The CDR3 loop reads CAISSGRAWNEQFF. The CDR3 nucleotides are TGTGCCATCAGTAGCGGGAGGGCCTGGAATGAGCAGTTCTTC.